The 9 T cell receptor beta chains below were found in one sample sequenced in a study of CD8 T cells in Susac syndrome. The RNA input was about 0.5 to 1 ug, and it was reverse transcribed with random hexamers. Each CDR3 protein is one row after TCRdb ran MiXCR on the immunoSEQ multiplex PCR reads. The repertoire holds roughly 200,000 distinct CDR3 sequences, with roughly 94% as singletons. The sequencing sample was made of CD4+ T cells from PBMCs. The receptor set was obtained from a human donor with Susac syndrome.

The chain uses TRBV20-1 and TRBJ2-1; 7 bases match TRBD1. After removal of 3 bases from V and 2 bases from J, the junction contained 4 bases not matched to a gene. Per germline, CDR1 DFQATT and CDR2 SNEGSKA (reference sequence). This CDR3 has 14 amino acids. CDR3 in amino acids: CSARQGEPYNEQFF. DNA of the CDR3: TGCAGTGCTAGGCAGGGGGAGCCCTACAATGAGCAGTTCTTC.

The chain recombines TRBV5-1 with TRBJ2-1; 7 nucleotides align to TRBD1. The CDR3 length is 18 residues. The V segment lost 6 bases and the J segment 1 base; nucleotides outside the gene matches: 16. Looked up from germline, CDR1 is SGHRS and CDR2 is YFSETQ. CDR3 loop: CASKQGIQGEGSYNEQFF. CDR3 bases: TGCGCCAGCAAACAGGGGATTCAGGGCGAGGGATCCTACAATGAGCAGTTCTTC.

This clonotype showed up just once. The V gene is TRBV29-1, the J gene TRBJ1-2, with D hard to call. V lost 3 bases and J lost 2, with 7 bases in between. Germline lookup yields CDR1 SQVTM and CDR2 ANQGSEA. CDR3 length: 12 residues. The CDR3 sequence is CSVDVSNYGYTF. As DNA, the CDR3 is TGCAGCGTTGACGTCAGCAACTATGGCTACACCTTC.

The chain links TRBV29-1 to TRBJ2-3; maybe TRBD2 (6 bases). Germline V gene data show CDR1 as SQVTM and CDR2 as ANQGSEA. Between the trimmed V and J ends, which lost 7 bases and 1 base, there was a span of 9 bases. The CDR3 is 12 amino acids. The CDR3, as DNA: TGCAGCGGGGGGGATCGCACAGATACGCAGTATTTT. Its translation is CSGGDRTDTQYF.

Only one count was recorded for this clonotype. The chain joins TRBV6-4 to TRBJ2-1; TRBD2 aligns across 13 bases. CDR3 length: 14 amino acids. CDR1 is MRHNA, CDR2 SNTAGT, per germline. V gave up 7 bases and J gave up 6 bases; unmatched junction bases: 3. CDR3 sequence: CASKTSGRANEQFF. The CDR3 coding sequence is TGTGCCAGCAAAACTAGCGGGAGGGCCAATGAGCAGTTCTTC.

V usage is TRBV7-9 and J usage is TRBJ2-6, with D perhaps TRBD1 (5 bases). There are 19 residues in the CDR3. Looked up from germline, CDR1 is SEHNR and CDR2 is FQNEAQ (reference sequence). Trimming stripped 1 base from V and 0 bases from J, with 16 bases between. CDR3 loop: CASSLVGGLGHSGANVLTF. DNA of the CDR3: TGTGCCAGCAGCTTAGTAGGTGGATTGGGGCACTCTGGGGCCAACGTCCTGACTTTC.

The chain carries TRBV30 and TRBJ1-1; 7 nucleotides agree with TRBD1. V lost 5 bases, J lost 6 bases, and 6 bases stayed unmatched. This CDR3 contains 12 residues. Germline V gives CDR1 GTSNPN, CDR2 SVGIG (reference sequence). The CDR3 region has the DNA TGTGCCTGGTCCCCAACAGGGGCTGAAGCTTTCTTT. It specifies CAWSPTGAEAFF.

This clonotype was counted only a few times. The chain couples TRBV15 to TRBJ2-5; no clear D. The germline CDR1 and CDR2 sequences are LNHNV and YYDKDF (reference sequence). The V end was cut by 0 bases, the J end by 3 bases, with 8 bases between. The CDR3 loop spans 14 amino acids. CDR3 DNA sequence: TGTGCCACCAGCAGAGATCGTGGGAAAGAGACCCAGTACTTC. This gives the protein CATSRDRGKETQYF.

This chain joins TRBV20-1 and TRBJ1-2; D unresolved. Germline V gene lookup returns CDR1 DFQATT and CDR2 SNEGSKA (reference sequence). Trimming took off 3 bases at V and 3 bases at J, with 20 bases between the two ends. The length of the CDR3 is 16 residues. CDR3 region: CSASSPHGVRDYGYTF. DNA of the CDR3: TGCAGTGCTAGTTCCCCCCACGGGGTTCGTGACTATGGCTACACCTTC.